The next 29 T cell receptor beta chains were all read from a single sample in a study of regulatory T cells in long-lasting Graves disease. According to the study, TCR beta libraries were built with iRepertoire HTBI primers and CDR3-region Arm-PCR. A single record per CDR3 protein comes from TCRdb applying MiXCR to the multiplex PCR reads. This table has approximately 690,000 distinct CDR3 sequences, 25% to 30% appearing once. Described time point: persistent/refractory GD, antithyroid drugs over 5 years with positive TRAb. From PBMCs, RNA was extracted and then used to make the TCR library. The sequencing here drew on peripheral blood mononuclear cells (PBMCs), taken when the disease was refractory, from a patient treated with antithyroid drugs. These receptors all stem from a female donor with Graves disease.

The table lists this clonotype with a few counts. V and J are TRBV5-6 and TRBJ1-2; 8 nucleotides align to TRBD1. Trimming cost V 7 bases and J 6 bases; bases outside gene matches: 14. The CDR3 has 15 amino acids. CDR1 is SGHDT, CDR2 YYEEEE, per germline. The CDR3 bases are TGTGCCAGCCGGATATTGACAGGGGTGTGGGATGGCTACACCTTC. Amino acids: CASRILTGVWDGYTF.

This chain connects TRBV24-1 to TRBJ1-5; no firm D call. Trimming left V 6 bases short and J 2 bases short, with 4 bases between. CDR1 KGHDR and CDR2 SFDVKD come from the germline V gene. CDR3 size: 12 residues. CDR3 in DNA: TGTGCCACCAGTTTGGGCAATCAGCCCCAGCATTTT. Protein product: CATSLGNQPQHF.

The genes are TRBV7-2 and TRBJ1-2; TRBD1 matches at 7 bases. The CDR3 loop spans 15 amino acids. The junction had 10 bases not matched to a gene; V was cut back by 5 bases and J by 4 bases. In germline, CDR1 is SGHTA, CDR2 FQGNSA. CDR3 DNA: TGTGCCAGCAGCACCGGACAGGTCACTAGCTATGGCTACACCTTC. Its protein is CASSTGQVTSYGYTF. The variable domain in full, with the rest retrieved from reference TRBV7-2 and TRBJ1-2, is GAGVSQSPSNKVTEKGKDVELRCDPISGHTALYWYRQSLGQGLEFLIYFQGNSAPDKSGLPSDRFSAERTGGSVSTLTIQRTQQEDSAVYLCASSTGQVTSYGYTFGSGTRLTVV.

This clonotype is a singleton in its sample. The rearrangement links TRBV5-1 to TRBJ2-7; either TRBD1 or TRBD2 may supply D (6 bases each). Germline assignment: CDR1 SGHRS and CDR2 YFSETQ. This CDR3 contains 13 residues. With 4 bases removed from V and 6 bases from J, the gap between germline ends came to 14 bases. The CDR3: CASSRDGGREQYF. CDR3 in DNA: TGCGCCAGCAGCCGGGATGGGGGGCGCGAGCAGTACTTC.

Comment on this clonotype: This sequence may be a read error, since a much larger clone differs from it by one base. The chain's CDR3 is CASSFPSCTYEQYF. The CDR3 nucleotides read TGTGCCAGCAGTTTCCCTAGCTGCACCTACGAGCAGTACTTC. The V gene is TRBV12-3 or TRBV12-4, the J gene TRBJ2-7, with D possibly TRBD2 on 5 matching bases. V lost 3 bases and J 2 bases, leaving 11 bases between the germline ends. CDR3 length equals 14 residues.

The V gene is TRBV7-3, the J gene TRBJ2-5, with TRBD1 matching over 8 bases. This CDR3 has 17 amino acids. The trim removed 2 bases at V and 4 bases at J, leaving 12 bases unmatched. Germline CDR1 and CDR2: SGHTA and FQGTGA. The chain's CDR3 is CASSLPTRQGLGETQYF. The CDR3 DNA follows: TGTGCCAGCAGCTTACCGACGAGACAGGGGCTGGGAGAGACCCAGTACTTC.

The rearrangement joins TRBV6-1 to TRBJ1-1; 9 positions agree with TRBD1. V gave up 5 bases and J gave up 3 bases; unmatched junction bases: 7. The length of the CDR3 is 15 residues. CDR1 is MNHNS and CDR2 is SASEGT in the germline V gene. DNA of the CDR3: TGTGCCAGCAGTCCCGGGACAGGGAGGTACACTGAAGCTTTCTTT. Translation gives CASSPGTGRYTEAFF.

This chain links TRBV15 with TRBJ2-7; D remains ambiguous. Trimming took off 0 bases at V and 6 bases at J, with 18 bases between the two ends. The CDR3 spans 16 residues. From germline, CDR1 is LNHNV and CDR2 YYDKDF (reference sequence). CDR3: CATSRDNRRPRGEQYF. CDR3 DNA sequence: TGTGCCACCAGCAGAGATAATCGTCGGCCTAGAGGCGAGCAGTACTTC.

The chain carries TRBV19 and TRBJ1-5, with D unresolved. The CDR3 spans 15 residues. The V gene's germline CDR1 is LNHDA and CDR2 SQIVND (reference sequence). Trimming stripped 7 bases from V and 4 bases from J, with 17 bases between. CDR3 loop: CASIHRPTANQPQHF. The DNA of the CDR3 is TGTGCCAGTATCCACCGACCGACCGCGAATCAGCCCCAGCATTTT.

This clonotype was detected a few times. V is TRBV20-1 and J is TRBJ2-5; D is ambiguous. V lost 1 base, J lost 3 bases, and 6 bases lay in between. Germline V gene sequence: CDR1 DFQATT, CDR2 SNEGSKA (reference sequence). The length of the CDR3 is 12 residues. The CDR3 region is CSARGVEETQYF. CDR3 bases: TGCAGTGCTAGAGGGGTCGAAGAGACCCAGTACTTC.

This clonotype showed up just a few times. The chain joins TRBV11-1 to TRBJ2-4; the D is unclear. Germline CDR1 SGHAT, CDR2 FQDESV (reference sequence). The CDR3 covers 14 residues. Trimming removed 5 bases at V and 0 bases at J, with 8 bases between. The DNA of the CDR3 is TGTGCCAGCAGCCCTATCGGAGCCAAAAACATTCAGTACTTC. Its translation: CASSPIGAKNIQYF.

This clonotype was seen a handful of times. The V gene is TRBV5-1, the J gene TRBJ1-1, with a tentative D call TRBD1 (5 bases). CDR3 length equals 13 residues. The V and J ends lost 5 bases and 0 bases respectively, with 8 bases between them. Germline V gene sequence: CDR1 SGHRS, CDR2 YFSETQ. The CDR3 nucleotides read TGCGCCAGCAGGACAGCAGTGAACACTGAAGCTTTCTTT. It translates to CASRTAVNTEAFF. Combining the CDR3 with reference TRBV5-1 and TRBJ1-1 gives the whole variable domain KAGVTQTPRYLIKTRGQQVTLSCSPISGHRSVSWYQQTPGQGLQFLFEYFSETQRNKGNFPGRFSGRQFSNSRSEMNVSTLELGDSALYLCASRTAVNTEAFFGQGTRLTVV.

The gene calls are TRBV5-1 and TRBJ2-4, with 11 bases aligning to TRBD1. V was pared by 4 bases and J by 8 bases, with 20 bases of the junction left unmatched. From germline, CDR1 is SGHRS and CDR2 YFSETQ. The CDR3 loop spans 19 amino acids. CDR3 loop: CASSLLPGTGGEGSDIQYF. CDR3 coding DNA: TGCGCCAGCAGCCTTCTTCCCGGGACAGGGGGAGAGGGGTCGGACATTCAGTACTTC.

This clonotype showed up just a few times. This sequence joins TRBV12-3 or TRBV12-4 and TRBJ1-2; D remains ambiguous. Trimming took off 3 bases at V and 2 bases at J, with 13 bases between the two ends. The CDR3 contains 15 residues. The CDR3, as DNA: TGTGCCAGCAGTTTGGAGAAGGGCCGGAACTATGGCTACACCTTC. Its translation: CASSLEKGRNYGYTF.

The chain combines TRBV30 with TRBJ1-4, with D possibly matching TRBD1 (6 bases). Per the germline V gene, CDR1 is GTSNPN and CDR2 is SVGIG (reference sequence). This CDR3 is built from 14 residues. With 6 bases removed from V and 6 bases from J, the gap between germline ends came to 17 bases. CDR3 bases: TGTGCCTGCAAGCGGGGGGCCGGTCATGAAAAACTGTTTTTT. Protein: CACKRGAGHEKLFF.

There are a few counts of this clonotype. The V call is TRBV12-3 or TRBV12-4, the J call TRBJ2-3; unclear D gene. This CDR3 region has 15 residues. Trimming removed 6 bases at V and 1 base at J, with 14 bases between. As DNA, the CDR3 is TGTGCCAGCAGATCGCTAGAAAAGGGCACAGATACGCAGTATTTT. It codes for CASRSLEKGTDTQYF.

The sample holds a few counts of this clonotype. The CDR3 DNA is TGTGCCTCGTTCGGGGAACCTGAAGCTTTCTTT. Its protein is CASFGEPEAFF. The chain joins TRBV30 to TRBJ1-1; D is unresolved. Trimming removed 7 bases at V and 6 bases at J, with 12 bases between. In germline, CDR1 is GTSNPN, CDR2 SVGIG (reference sequence). This CDR3 spans 11 amino acids.

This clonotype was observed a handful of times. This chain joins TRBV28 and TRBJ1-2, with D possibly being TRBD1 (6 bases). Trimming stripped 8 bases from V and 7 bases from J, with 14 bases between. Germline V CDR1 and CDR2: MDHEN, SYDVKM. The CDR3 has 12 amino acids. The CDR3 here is CASLGGLGGYTF. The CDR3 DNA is TGTGCCAGCCTAGGGGGGCTAGGTGGCTACACCTTC.

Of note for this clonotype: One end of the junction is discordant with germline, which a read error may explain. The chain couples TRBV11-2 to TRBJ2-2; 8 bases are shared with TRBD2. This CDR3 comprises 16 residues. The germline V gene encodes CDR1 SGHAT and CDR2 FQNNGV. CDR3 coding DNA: TGTGCCGGCAGCCCGACGAGCGGGAGCCTCTCCGGGGAGCTGTTTTTT. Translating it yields CAGSPTSGSLSGELFF.

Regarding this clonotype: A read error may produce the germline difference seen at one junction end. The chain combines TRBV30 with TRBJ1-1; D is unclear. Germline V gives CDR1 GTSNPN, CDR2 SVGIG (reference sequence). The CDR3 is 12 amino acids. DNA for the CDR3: TGTGCCTGGACAAGGGAGGTCACTGAAACTTTCTTT. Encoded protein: CAWTREVTETFF. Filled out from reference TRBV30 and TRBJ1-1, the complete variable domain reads SQTIHQWPATLVQPVGSPLSLECTVEGTSNPNLYWYRQAAGRGLQLLFYSVGIGQISSEVPQNLSASRPQDRQFILSSKKLLLSDSGFYLCAWTREVTETFFGQGTRLTVV.

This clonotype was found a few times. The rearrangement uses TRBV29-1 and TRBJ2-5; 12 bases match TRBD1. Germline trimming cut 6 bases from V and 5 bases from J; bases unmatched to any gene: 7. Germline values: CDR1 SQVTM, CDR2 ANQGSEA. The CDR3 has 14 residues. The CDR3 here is CSVGGTGGAETQYF. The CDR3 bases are TGCAGCGTGGGAGGGACAGGGGGCGCGGAGACCCAGTACTTC.

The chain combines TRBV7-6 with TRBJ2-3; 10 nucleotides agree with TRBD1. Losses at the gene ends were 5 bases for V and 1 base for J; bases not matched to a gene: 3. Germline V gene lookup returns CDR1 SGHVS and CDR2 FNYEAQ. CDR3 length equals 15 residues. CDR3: CASSPGTGGTDTQYF. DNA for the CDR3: TGTGCCAGCAGCCCCGGGACAGGGGGCACAGATACGCAGTATTTT.

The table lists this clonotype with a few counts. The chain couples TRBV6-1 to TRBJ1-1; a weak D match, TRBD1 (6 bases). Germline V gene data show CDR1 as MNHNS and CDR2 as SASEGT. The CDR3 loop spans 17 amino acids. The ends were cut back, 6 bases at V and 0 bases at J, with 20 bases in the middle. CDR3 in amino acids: CASRLVGGDSLNTEAFF. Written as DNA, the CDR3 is TGTGCCAGCAGGTTGGTGGGGGGCGATTCATTGAACACTGAAGCTTTCTTT.

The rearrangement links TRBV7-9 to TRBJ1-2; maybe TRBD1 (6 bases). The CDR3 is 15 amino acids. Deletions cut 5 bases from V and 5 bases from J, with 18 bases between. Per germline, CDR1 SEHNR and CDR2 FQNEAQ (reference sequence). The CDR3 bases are TGTGCCAGCAGCATCGGGGGGGCAGCTTTATATGGCTACACCTTC. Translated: CASSIGGAALYGYTF.

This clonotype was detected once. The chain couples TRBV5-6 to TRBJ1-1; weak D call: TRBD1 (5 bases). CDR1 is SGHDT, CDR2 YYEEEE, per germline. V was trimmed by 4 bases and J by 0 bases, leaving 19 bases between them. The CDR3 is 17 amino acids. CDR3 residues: CASSPGPKNRMNTEAFF. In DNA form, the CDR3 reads TGTGCCAGCAGCCCCGGGCCAAAAAACAGGATGAACACTGAAGCTTTCTTT. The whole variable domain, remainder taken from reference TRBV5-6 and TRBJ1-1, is DAGVTQSPTHLIKTRGQQVTLRCSPKSGHDTVSWYQQALGQGPQFIFQYYEEEERQRGNFPDRFSGHQFPNYSSELNVNALLLGDSALYLCASSPGPKNRMNTEAFFGQGTRLTVV.

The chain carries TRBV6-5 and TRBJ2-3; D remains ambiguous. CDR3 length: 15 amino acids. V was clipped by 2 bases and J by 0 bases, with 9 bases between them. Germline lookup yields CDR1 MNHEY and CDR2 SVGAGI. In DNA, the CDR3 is TGTGCCAGCAGTTACCCGGCGATTAGCACAGATACGCAGTATTTT. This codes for CASSYPAISTDTQYF.

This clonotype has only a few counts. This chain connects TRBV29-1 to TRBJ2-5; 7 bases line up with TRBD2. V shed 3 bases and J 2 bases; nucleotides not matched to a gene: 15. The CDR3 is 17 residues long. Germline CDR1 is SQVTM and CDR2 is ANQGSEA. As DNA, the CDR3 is TGCAGCGTTGATGGGAGGGCGCGGGATTTGCTACAAGAGACCCAGTACTTC. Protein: CSVDGRARDLLQETQYF.

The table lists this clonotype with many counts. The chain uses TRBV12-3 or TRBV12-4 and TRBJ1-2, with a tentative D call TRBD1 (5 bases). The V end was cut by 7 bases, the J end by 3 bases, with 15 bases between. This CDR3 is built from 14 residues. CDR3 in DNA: TGTGCCAGCACGGATTCGGGGGTTCACTATGGCTACACCTTC. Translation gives CASTDSGVHYGYTF.

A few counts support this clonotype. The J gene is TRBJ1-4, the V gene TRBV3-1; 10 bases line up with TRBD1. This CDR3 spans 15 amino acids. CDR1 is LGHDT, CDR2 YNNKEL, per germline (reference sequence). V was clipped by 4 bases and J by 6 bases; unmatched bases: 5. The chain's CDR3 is CASSLTGGRDEKLFF. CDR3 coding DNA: TGTGCCAGCAGCCTGACAGGGGGCAGAGATGAAAAACTGTTTTTT.